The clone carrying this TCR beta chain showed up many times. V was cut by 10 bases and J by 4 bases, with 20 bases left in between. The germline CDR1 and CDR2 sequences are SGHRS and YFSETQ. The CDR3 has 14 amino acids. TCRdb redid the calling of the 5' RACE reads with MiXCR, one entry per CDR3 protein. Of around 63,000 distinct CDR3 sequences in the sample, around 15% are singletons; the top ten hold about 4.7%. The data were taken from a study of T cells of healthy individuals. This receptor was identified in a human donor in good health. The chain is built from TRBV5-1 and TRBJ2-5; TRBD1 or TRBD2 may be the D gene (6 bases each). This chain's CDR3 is CASGRGARGETQYF. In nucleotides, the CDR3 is TGCGCCTCCGGAAGGGGGGCGCGTGGAGAGACCCAGTACTTC.